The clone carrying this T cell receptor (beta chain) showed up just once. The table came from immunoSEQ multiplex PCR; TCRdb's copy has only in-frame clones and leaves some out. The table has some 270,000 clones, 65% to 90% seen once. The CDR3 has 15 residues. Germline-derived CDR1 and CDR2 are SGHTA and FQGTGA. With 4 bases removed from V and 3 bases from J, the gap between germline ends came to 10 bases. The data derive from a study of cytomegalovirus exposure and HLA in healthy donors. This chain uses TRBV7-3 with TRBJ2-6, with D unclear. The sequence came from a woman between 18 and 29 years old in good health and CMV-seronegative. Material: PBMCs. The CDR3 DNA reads TGTGCCAGCAGCTCTCGGTTTATTGGGGCCAACGTCCTGACTTTC. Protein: CASSSRFIGANVLTF.